This T cell receptor beta chain was identified in a study of CD8+CD57+ T cells in acquired aplastic anemia. CDR3 and TCR beta VDJ profiling relied on a genomic DNA template. TCRdb reanalysed the reads using MiXCR and keeps one entry per CDR3 protein. The data contain around 180,000 distinct CDR3 sequences, around 48% of them seen just once; the ten biggest clones take up around 2%. Study results and limitations: It was found that under 30 CD8+ CDR3 sequences were shared between patients and controls.

Germline loops: CDR1 SGHAT, CDR2 FQDESV (reference sequence). CDR3 length: 14 residues. This clonotype was seen a few times. The antigen is not known. A much larger clone sits a single nucleotide away, making a read error possible. Whoever was chosen for sequencing had shown CD8+CD57+ cell expansion by flow cytometry. Every patient had severe acquired aplastic anemia. The blood sampling took place in patients who had so far received no therapy. This TCR was recovered from a human donor with aplastic anemia. The chain combines TRBV11-1 with TRBJ2-2, with D perhaps matching TRBD1 or TRBD2 (5 bases each). The sample comprised sorted CD4+, CD8+, or CD8+CD57+ T cells (not recorded which) from PBMCs. The CDR3 protein is CASSWQGHTGELVF. The CDR3 DNA is TGTGCCAGCAGCTGGCAGGGCCACACCGGGGAGCTGGTTTTT.